The next 27 T cell receptor beta chains were all read from a single sample in a study of blood T cell repertoires in COVID-19. Repertoires were generated with immunoSEQ multiplex PCR, while TCRdb's copy carries only in-frame clones and drops some. The sample has 200,000 to 300,000 clones; approximately 80% are singletons. Material: peripheral blood. The source of these receptors is a man aged 40-50 years who had recovered from COVID-19.

The rearrangement joins TRBV2 to TRBJ2-7; 7 nucleotides match TRBD1. The CDR3 loop spans 13 amino acids. Germline CDR1 is SNHLY and CDR2 is FYNNEI. With 10 bases clipped from V and 10 bases from J, the junction kept 16 bases outside the gene matches. CDR3 sequence reads: CATQRQGDEGQYF. CDR3 DNA: TGTGCCACCCAACGACAGGGAGACGAAGGCCAGTACTTC.

This chain uses TRBV19 with TRBJ2-3; 11 bases agree with TRBD2. The V gene's germline CDR1 is LNHDA and CDR2 SQIVND (reference sequence). After removal of 4 bases from V and 3 bases from J, the junction contained 12 bases not matched to a gene. This CDR3 comprises 18 residues. CDR3 in DNA: TGTGCCAGTAGTACCTTTTTACTAGCGGGAGATAGAACAGATACGCAGTATTTT. Translation gives CASSTFLLAGDRTDTQYF.

The chain joins TRBV15 to TRBJ1-5; weak D call: TRBD1 (6 bases). The germline V gene has CDR1 LNHNV and CDR2 YYDKDF (reference sequence). This CDR3 spans 15 amino acids. V dropped 5 bases and J dropped 2 bases, with 13 bases sitting between them. This CDR3 reads CATSGLRQGNQPQHF. The DNA for the CDR3 is TGTGCCACCAGCGGGTTACGACAGGGCAATCAGCCCCAGCATTTT.

About this clone: The same CDR3 also results from other DNA sequences found in this sample. The chain recombines TRBV19 with TRBJ1-5; 8 bases are a match to TRBD1. Germline V CDR1 and CDR2: LNHDA, SQIVND (reference sequence). Trimming took 3 bases from V and 6 from J; bases not matched to a gene: 7. The CDR3 is 15 amino acids. CDR3 bases: TGTGCCAGTAGTATTGAGTACAGGGGGGGTCAGCCCCAGCATTTT. This sequence encodes CASSIEYRGGQPQHF.

The chain combines TRBV7-2 with TRBJ1-1; TRBD1 is a possible D gene (6 bases). CDR3 size: 15 residues. Germline V lookup: CDR1 SGHTA, CDR2 FQGNSA. Trimming removed 5 bases from V and 4 bases from J, with 17 bases in between. DNA of the CDR3: TGTGCCAGCAGCGTCCGCACAGGGTTGGTCACTGAAGCTTTCTTT. Its translation: CASSVRTGLVTEAFF.

J is TRBJ1-4 and V is TRBV6-6; D is uncertain. CDR3 length: 11 amino acids. Germline loops: CDR1 MNHNY, CDR2 SVGAGI (reference sequence). The V end was cut by 6 bases, the J end by 7 bases, with 6 bases between. As DNA, the CDR3 is TGTGCCAGCAGCCCGGGTGAAAAACTGTTTTTT. Translating it yields CASSPGEKLFF.

V gene TRBV11-3 combines with J gene TRBJ1-2; 7 bases are a match to TRBD1. V shed 4 bases, J shed 4 bases, and the junction held 9 bases outside the gene matches. The CDR3 has 15 amino acids. CDR1 is SGHNT, CDR2 YENEEA, per germline. CDR3 nucleotide sequence: TGTGCCAGCAGCTCACAGGGGTTATCACCCTATGGCTACACCTTC. Protein sequence: CASSSQGLSPYGYTF.

The chain employs TRBV11-3 and TRBJ2-7; 7 bases line up with TRBD1. There are 14 residues in the CDR3. CDR1 is SGHNT and CDR2 is YENEEA in the germline V gene. V lost 2 bases and J lost 2; bases outside the gene matches: 3. The CDR3 sequence: CASSLFQGAYEQYF. The CDR3 coding sequence is TGTGCCAGCAGCTTATTCCAGGGGGCCTACGAGCAGTACTTC.

The chain recombines TRBV24-1 with TRBJ2-1; 11 bases agree with TRBD2. Losses at the gene ends were 4 bases for V and 10 bases for J; bases not matched to a gene: 20. The CDR3 is 19 amino acids. In germline, CDR1 is KGHDR, CDR2 SFDVKD. CDR3 residues: CATSEKPKPLAGVFIEQFF. As DNA, the CDR3 is TGTGCCACCAGTGAGAAACCAAAACCACTAGCGGGGGTGTTCATCGAGCAGTTCTTC.

In this sample, this clone turned up a few times. V and J are TRBV6-5 and TRBJ1-5, with D possibly being TRBD1 (6 bases). Deletions cut 10 bases from V and 7 bases from J, with 14 bases between. Germline V gives CDR1 MNHEY, CDR2 SVGAGI. The CDR3 is 12 residues long. The CDR3 loop is CATGQGKQPQHF. The CDR3 DNA reads as TGTGCCACCGGCCAGGGGAAACAGCCCCAGCATTTT.

The genes are TRBV6-6 and TRBJ2-5, with a possible D match to TRBD1 (5 bases). Trimming removed 0 bases at V and 1 base at J, with 12 bases between. CDR3 length: 16 amino acids. Looked up from germline, CDR1 is MNHNY and CDR2 is SVGAGI (reference sequence). This CDR3 is CASSYSTRQLQETQYF. The CDR3 DNA is TGTGCCAGCAGTTACTCGACGAGACAGCTCCAAGAGACCCAGTACTTC.

V gene TRBV5-4 combines with J gene TRBJ2-1; the D gene is possibly TRBD2 (6 bases). In germline, CDR1 is SGHNT, CDR2 YYREEE (reference sequence). Trimming cost V 4 bases and J 9 bases, with 14 bases left between them. CDR3 length: 13 amino acids. The chain's CDR3 is CASSPRRAGEQFF. The CDR3 nucleotides are TGTGCCAGCAGCCCCCGGAGGGCGGGTGAGCAGTTCTTC.

The CDR3 loop reads CAGGTDEKLFF. The CDR3 DNA follows: TGTGCCGGAGGGACAGACGAAAAACTGTTTTTT. J is TRBJ1-4 and V is TRBV2; TRBD1 matches at 7 bases. CDR1 and CDR2 from the germline V gene are SNHLY and FYNNEI. The CDR3 spans 11 residues. V was pared by 11 bases and J by 8 bases, with 5 bases of the junction left unmatched.

In DNA form, the CDR3 reads TGTGCCAGCAGCACTATCGCGGTGAACACTGAAGCTTTCTTT. Its translation is CASSTIAVNTEAFF. The chain links TRBV7-9 to TRBJ1-1; the D is unclear. Between the trimmed V and J ends, which lost 5 bases and 0 bases, there was a span of 10 bases. CDR1 is SEHNR and CDR2 is FQNEAQ in the germline V gene (reference sequence). This CDR3 has 14 residues.

CDR3 bases: TGCGCCAGCAGCTTGGCCGGGACAGGCCGTGGTTTTGGGGCCAACGTCCTGACTTTC. Protein product: CASSLAGTGRGFGANVLTF. The chain is built from TRBV5-1 and TRBJ2-6; 8 bases are a match to TRBD1. Per the germline V gene, CDR1 is SGHRS and CDR2 is YFSETQ. This CDR3 is built from 19 residues. After removal of 0 bases from V and 3 bases from J, the junction contained 11 bases not matched to a gene. The complete variable domain, with remaining parts taken from reference TRBV5-1 and TRBJ2-6, reads KAGVTQTPRYLIKTRGQQVTLSCSPISGHRSVSWYQQTPGQGLQFLFEYFSETQRNKGNFPGRFSGRQFSNSRSEMNVSTLELGDSALYLCASSLAGTGRGFGANVLTFGAGSRLTVL.

This clone was counted only a few times. The J gene is TRBJ1-3, the V gene TRBV19; D call uncertain. CDR1 is LNHDA and CDR2 is SQIVND in the germline V gene (reference sequence). Trimming cost V 3 bases and J 2 bases, with 14 bases left between them. The CDR3 runs to 16 residues. The CDR3 sequence: CASSIGGPWAGNTIYF. The DNA of the CDR3 is TGTGCCAGTAGTATCGGAGGACCTTGGGCTGGAAACACCATATATTTT.

This chain links TRBV10-3 with TRBJ1-2, with 8 bases fitting TRBD1. Germline V gene sequence: CDR1 ENHRY, CDR2 SYGVKD. V shed 0 bases, J shed 1 base, and the junction held 4 bases outside the gene matches. This CDR3 contains 16 residues. The CDR3: CAISESTGAINYGYTF. CDR3 sequence (DNA): TGTGCCATCAGTGAGTCGACAGGGGCGATTAACTATGGCTACACCTTC.

The chain is built from TRBV6-2 or TRBV6-3 and TRBJ2-1, with 7 nucleotides matching TRBD1. Germline V gene lookup returns CDR1 MNHEY and CDR2 SVGEGT. This CDR3 is 15 amino acids long. V was clipped by 6 bases and J by 6 bases; unmatched bases: 11. This CDR3 reads CASSQGDTHVNEQFF. CDR3 DNA: TGTGCCAGCAGCCAGGGGGACACCCACGTCAATGAGCAGTTCTTC.

The rearrangement links TRBV5-1 to TRBJ2-7, with D possibly being TRBD2 (6 bases). Germline V lookup: CDR1 SGHRS, CDR2 YFSETQ. V dropped 2 bases and J dropped 0 bases, with 9 bases sitting between them. CDR3 length: 14 residues. The CDR3 protein is CASSFTGSSYEQYF. CDR3 DNA sequence: TGCGCCAGCAGCTTTACCGGGAGCTCCTACGAGCAGTACTTC.

V is TRBV6-6 and J is TRBJ1-1; TRBD1 might be the D (6 bases). In germline, CDR1 is MNHNY, CDR2 SVGAGI (reference sequence). CDR3 length: 14 amino acids. V lost 4 bases and J lost 8, with 17 bases in between. The CDR3 DNA follows: TGTGCCAGCAGTTCCGCCTTACAGGGTCCGGAAGCTTTCTTT. It codes for CASSSALQGPEAFF.

The chain has TRBV12-3 or TRBV12-4 and TRBJ2-2; D uncertain. Trimming stripped 5 bases from V and 3 bases from J, with 7 bases between. The length of the CDR3 is 13 residues. This chain's CDR3 is CASSTIDTGELFF. For the CDR3, the DNA is TGTGCCAGCAGTACGATAGACACCGGGGAGCTGTTTTTT.

The chain has TRBV14 and TRBJ2-1; D call uncertain. Trimming shortened V by 4 bases and J by 0 bases, and 10 bases separated the two germline ends. Germline CDR1 reads SGHDN; CDR2 reads FVKESK. The length of the CDR3 is 15 residues. The CDR3 reads CASSREALSYNEQFF. In nucleotides, the CDR3 is TGTGCCAGCAGCCGAGAGGCCCTCTCCTACAATGAGCAGTTCTTC.

The chain employs TRBV4-3 and TRBJ2-1, with TRBD2 matching 8 bases. This CDR3 region has 16 residues. CDR1 LGHNA and CDR2 YSLEER come from the germline V gene. With 3 bases clipped from V and 2 bases from J, the junction kept 6 bases outside the gene matches. The CDR3 reads CASSQGLVGPYNEQFF. CDR3 DNA: TGCGCCAGCAGCCAGGGACTAGTCGGGCCCTACAATGAGCAGTTCTTC.

The chain couples TRBV5-5 to TRBJ1-3, with unresolved D. V was cut by 1 base and J by 2 bases, with 7 bases left in between. The CDR3 has 14 amino acids. Germline CDR1 and CDR2: SGHKS and YYEKEE (reference sequence). The CDR3 DNA reads TGTGCCAGCAGCTTGTCGGGTACTGGAAACACCATATATTTT. Encoded protein: CASSLSGTGNTIYF.

This clone showed up just once. The J gene is TRBJ2-7, the V gene TRBV4-3; D gene unclear. The germline V and J ends were trimmed by 0 bases and 0 bases, with 12 bases remaining between them. This CDR3 has 16 amino acids. Germline assignment: CDR1 LGHNA and CDR2 YSLEER. CDR3: CASSQDSGFSSYEQYF. The CDR3 nucleotides read TGCGCCAGCAGCCAAGATTCCGGGTTTAGCTCCTACGAGCAGTACTTC.

The chain carries TRBV12-5 and TRBJ1-3, with 7 nucleotides matching TRBD1. Germline V CDR1 and CDR2: LGHNT, FRNRAP. The CDR3 totals 19 residues. V lost 1 base and J lost 3; bases outside the gene matches: 15. The CDR3 region has the DNA TGTGCTAGTGGTTTGGGATTATTCGAGGCAGGGGGTAATGGAAACACCATATATTTT. This gives the protein CASGLGLFEAGGNGNTIYF.

This chain joins TRBV3-1 (or the pseudogene TRBV3-2) and TRBJ1-3; D is uncertain. The CDR3 runs 14 residues. CDR1 is LGHDT, CDR2 YNNKEL, per germline (reference sequence). Deletions cut 1 base from V and 1 base from J, with 5 bases between. The CDR3 loop is CASSQGPSGNTIYF. CDR3 DNA sequence: TGTGCCAGCAGCCAAGGGCCTTCTGGAAACACCATATATTTT.